This T cell receptor (beta chain) was sequenced during a study of cytomegalovirus exposure and HLA in healthy donors. Primers included in the PCR were 60 Vbeta and 13 Jbeta primers. Here immunoSEQ multiplex PCR was the method, and the copy in TCRdb shows in-frame clones only, minus some. The sample lists 120,000 or so clones; 80% were seen once. The germline V gene encodes CDR1 SGDLS and CDR2 YYNGEE. Trimming shortened V by 0 bases and J by 8 bases, and 15 bases separated the two germline ends. CDR3 length: 15 amino acids. The sample was PBMCs. The clonotype comes from a man younger than 40 in good health and CMV-seronegative. The J gene is TRBJ2-1, the V gene TRBV9; D not certain. The CDR3, as DNA: TGTGCCAGCAGCGTAGCTTATCGTCCTCCCCATGAGCAGTTCTTC. Translating gives CASSVAYRPPHEQFF.